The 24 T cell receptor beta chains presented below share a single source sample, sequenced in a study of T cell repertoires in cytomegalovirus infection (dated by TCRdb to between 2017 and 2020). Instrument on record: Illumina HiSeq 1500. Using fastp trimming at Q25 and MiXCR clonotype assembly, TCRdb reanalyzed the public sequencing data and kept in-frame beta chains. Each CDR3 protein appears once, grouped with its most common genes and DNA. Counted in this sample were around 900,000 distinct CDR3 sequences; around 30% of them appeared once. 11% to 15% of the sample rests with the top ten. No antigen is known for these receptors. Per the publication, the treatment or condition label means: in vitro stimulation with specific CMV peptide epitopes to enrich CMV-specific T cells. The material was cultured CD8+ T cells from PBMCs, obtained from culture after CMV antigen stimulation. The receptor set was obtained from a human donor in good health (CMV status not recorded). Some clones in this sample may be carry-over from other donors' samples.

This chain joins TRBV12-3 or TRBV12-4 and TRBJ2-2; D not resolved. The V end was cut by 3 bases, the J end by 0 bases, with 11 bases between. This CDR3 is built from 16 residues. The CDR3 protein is CASSFQRSANTGELFF. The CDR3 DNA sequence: TGTGCCAGCAGTTTTCAGAGGAGCGCGAACACCGGGGAGCTGTTTTTT.

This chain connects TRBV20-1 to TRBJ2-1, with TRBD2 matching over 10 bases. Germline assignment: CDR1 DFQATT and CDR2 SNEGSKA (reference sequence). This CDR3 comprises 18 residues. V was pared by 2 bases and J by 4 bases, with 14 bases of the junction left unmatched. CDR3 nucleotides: TGCAGTGCTAGACCCCCGCTGGTAGCGGGGGGTTCTTACAATGAGCAGTTCTTC. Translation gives CSARPPLVAGGSYNEQFF.

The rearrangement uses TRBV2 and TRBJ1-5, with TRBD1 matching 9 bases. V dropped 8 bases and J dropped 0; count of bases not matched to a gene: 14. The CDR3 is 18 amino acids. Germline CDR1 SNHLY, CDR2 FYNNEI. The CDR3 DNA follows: TGTGCCAGCGCACCGATTCGACAGGGGGTATATAGCAATCAGCCCCAGCATTTT. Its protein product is CASAPIRQGVYSNQPQHF.

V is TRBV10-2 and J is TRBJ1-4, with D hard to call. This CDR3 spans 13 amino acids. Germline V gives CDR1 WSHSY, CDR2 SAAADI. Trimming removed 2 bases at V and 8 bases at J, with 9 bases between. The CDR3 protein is CASSEIPQEKLFF. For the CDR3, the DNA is TGCGCCAGCAGTGAGATACCCCAAGAAAAACTGTTTTTT.

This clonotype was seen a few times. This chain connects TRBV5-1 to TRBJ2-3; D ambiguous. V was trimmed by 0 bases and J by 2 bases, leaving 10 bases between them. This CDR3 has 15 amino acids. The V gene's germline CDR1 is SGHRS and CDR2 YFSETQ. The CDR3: CASSLDRPHTDTQYF. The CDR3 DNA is TGCGCCAGCAGCTTGGACCGACCCCACACAGATACGCAGTATTTT.

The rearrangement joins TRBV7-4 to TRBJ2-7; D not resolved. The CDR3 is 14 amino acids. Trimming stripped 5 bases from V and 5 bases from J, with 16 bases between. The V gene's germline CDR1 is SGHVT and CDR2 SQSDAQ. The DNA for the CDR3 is TGTGCCAGCAGCCCCCCCGGAGTTGTCCACGAGCAGTACTTC. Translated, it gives CASSPPGVVHEQYF.

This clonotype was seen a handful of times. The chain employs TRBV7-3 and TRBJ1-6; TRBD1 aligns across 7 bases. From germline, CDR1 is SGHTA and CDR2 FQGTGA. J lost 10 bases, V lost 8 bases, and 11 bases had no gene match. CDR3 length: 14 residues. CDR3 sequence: CASSRGGSGSPLHF. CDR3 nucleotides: TGTGCCAGCTCGAGAGGGGGCTCGGGGTCACCCCTCCACTTT. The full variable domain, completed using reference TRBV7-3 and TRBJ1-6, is GAGVSQTPSNKVTEKGKYVELRCDPISGHTALYWYRQSLGQGPEFLIYFQGTGAADDSGLPNDRFFAVRPEGSVSTLKIQRTERGDSAVYLCASSRGGSGSPLHFGNGTRLTVT.

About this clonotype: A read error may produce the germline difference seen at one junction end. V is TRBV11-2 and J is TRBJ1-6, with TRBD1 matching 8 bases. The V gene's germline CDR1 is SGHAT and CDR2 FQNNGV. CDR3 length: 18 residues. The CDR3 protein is CASSFPSDRASYHSPLHF. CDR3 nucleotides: TGTGCCAGCAGCTTCCCATCGGACAGGGCGAGCTATCATTCACCCCTCCACTTT.

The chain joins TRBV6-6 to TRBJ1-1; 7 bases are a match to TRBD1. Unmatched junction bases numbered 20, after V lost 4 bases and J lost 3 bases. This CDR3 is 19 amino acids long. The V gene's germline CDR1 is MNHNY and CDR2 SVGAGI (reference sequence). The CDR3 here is CASSLNRGGRWMKDTEAFF. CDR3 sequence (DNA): TGTGCCAGCAGTTTAAACAGGGGTGGGAGATGGATGAAAGACACTGAAGCTTTCTTT.

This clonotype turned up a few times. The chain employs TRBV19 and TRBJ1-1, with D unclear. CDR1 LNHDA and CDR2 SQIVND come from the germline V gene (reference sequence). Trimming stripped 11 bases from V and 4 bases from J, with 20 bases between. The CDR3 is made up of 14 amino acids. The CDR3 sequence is CASASFLGRTEAFF. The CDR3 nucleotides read TGTGCCTCCGCAAGTTTCCTCGGGCGCACTGAAGCTTTCTTT.

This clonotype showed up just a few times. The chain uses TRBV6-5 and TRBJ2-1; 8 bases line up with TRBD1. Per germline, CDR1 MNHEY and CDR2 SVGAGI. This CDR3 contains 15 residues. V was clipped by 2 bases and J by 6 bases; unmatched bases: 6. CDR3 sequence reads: CASSYGQGSVNEQFF. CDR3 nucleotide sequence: TGTGCCAGCAGTTACGGACAGGGCAGTGTCAATGAGCAGTTCTTC.

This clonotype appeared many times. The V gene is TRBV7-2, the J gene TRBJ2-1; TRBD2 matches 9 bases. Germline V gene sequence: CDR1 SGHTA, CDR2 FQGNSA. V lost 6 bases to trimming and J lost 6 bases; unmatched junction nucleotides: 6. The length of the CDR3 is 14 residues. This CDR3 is CASRGRGGSNEQFF. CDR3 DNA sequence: TGTGCCAGCAGGGGGCGGGGGGGCAGCAATGAGCAGTTCTTC. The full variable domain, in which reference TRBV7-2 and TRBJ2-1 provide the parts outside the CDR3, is GAGVSQSPSNKVTEKGKDVELRCDPISGHTALYWYRQSLGQGLEFLIYFQGNSAPDKSGLPSDRFSAERTGGSVSTLTIQRTQQEDSAVYLCASRGRGGSNEQFFGPGTRLTVL.

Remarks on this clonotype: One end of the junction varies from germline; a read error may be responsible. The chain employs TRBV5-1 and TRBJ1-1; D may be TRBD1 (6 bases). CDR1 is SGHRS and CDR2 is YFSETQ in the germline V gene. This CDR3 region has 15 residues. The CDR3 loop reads CANSLGYRENTEAFF. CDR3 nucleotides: TGCGCCAACAGCTTGGGGTACAGGGAGAACACTGAAGCTTTCTTT.

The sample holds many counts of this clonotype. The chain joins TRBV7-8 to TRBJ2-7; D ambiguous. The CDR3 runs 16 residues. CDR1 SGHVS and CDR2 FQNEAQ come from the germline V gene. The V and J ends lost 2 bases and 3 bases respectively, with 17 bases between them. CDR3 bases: TGTGCCAGCAGCTTATTTCGCCAGGCTACTATCTACGAGCAGTACTTC. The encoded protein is CASSLFRQATIYEQYF. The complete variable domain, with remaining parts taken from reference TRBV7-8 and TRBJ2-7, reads GAGVSQSPRYKVAKRGQDVALRCDPISGHVSLFWYQQALGQGPEFLTYFQNEAQLDKSGLPSDRFFAERPEGSVSTLKIQRTQQEDSAVYLCASSLFRQATIYEQYFGPGTRLTVT.

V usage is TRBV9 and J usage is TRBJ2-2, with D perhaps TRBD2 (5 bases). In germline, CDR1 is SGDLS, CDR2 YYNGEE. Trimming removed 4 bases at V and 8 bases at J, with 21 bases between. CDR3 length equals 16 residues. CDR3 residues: CASSSLQVGRGGELFF. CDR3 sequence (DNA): TGTGCCAGCAGCTCGCTCCAAGTAGGGAGAGGTGGGGAGCTGTTTTTT.

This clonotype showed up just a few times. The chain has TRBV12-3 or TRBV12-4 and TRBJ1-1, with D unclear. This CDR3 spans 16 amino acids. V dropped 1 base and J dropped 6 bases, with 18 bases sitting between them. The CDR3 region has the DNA TGTGCCAGCAGTTTAGGTTCGTTAGGGAGGTTGGCTGAAGCTTTCTTT. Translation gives CASSLGSLGRLAEAFF.

CDR3 sequence (DNA): TGCGCCAGCAGCCTTCCGGGACCAACCCCAGATACGCAGTATTTT. Translation gives CASSLPGPTPDTQYF. The chain has TRBV4-1 and TRBJ2-3; D tentatively fits TRBD1 or TRBD2 (5 bases each). V was trimmed by 4 bases and J by 4 bases, leaving 15 bases between them. The CDR3 is 15 residues long. Looked up from germline, CDR1 is MGHRA and CDR2 is YSYEKL.

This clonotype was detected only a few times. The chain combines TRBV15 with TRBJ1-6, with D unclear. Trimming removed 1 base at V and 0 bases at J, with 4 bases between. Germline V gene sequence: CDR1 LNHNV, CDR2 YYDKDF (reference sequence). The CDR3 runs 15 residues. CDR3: CATSRVGSYNSPLHF. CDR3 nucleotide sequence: TGTGCCACCAGCAGAGTCGGCTCCTATAATTCACCCCTCCACTTT.

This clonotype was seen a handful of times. The CDR3 loop reads CASGKTGDTTYEQYV. DNA of the CDR3: TGTGCCAGCGGGAAGACAGGGGACACCACCTACGAGCAGTACGTC. This chain connects TRBV7-3 to TRBJ2-7, with 8 bases lining up with TRBD1. Germline trimming cut 8 bases from V and 2 bases from J; bases unmatched to any gene: 11. CDR3 size: 15 residues. Germline V gene sequence: CDR1 SGHTA, CDR2 FQGTGA.

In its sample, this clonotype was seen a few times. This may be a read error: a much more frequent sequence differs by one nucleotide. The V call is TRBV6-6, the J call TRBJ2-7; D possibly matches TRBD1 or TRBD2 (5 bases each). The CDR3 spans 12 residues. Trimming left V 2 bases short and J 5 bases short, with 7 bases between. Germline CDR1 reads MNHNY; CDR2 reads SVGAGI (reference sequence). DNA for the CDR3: TGTGCCAGCAGTTACGGGGGAAACGAGCAGTACTTC. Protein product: CASSYGGNEQYF.

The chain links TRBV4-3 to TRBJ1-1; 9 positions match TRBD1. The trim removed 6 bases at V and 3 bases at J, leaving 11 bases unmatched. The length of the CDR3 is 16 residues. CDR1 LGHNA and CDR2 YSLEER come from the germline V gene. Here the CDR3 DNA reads TGCGCCAGCAGGGACAGGGGACGGGGGATGGACACTGAAGCTTTCTTT. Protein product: CASRDRGRGMDTEAFF.

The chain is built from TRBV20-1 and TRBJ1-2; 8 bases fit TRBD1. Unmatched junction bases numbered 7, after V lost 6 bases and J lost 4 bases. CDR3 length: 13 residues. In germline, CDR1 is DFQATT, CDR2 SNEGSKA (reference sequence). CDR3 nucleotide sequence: TGCAGTGCCCCCGGGACAGGACTCTATGGCTACACCTTC. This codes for CSAPGTGLYGYTF.

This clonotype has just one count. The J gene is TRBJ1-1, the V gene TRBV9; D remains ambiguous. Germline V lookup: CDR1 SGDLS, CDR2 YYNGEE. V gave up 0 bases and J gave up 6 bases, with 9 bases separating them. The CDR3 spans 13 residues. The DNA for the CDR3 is TGTGCCAGCAGCGTAGCTACGACCGCTGAAGCTTTCTTT. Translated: CASSVATTAEAFF.

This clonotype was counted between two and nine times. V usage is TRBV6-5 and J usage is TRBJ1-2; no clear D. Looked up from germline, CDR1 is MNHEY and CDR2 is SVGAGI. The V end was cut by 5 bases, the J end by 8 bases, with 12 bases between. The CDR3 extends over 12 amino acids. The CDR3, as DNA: TGTGCCAGCAGTCCCGGGCTCGAGGGCTACACCTTC. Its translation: CASSPGLEGYTF.